These 5 T cell receptor beta chains were all obtained from the same sample, sequenced in a study of patients and donors after allogeneic stem cell transplantation. TCRdb re-analysed the RT-PCR reads in MiXCR, keeping a single row per CDR3 protein. The data hold roughly 190,000 distinct CDR3 sequences, with approximately 41% observed a single time. The specimen sequenced was blood, either unsorted or a sorted T cell fraction (not recorded which). The receptors shown here come from a human donor who was either an allogeneic HSCT recipient or a stem cell or donor lymphocyte infusion donor (not recorded which). It is not recorded whose cells these are; they may come from a transplant donor.

The V gene is TRBV12-3 or TRBV12-4, the J gene TRBJ1-2; the D gene is possibly TRBD1 (6 bases). With 6 bases removed from V and 6 bases from J, the gap between germline ends came to 17 bases. The CDR3 totals 14 residues. The CDR3: CASSPGGGTHGYTF. CDR3 coding DNA: TGTGCCAGCAGCCCTGGGGGGGGCACGCATGGCTACACCTTC.

The chain carries TRBV5-1 and TRBJ1-1; the D gene is possibly TRBD1 (5 bases). V was trimmed by 4 bases and J by 1 base, leaving 17 bases between them. The germline gives CDR1 SGHRS, CDR2 YFSETQ. The length of the CDR3 is 16 residues. CDR3 nucleotide sequence: TGCGCCAGCAGCCCCTTGGAGGGGACTAGGAACACTGAAGCTTTCTTT. Translated: CASSPLEGTRNTEAFF.

The chain couples TRBV7-6 to TRBJ1-3; D is unresolved. Germline CDR1 reads SGHVS; CDR2 reads FNYEAQ. V dropped 0 bases and J dropped 7 bases, with 10 bases sitting between them. This CDR3 contains 14 residues. The CDR3 DNA sequence: TGTGCCAGCAGCTTAGCCCGATATGGGAACACCATATATTTT. It translates to CASSLARYGNTIYF.

The J gene is TRBJ1-1, the V gene TRBV9; D possibly corresponds to TRBD1 (5 bases). The CDR3 extends over 15 amino acids. Germline CDR1 and CDR2: SGDLS and YYNGEE. V dropped 4 bases and J dropped 3 bases, with 16 bases sitting between them. This CDR3 reads CASSYKGDDYTEAFF. CDR3 sequence (DNA): TGTGCCAGCAGCTACAAAGGGGATGATTACACTGAAGCTTTCTTT.

This clonotype has just a few counts. The chain is built from TRBV20-1 and TRBJ2-1; D remains ambiguous. V lost 1 base, J lost 3 bases, and 10 bases lay in between. The CDR3 is made up of 14 amino acids. In germline, CDR1 is DFQATT, CDR2 SNEGSKA (reference sequence). The CDR3 bases are TGCAGTGCTAGAGTGGCTGACCGCTACAATGAGCAGTTCTTC. Translation: CSARVADRYNEQFF.